This T cell receptor (beta chain) was captured by sequencing in a study of cytomegalovirus exposure and HLA in healthy donors. Whole-study results and caveats: Prior analysis indicated that the majority of TCR beta V segments exhibited productivity approximately 87% or approximately 30% of the time.

In the PCR, 60 Vbeta and 13 Jbeta primers were used. Original processing methods: Later, an analysis found roughly 80 million unique TCR beta chains, and some 10 million of these were shared. Sequencing was performed with immunoSEQ multiplex PCR; in TCRdb, only in-frame clones are kept and a portion is missing. V and J calls and clone size are those listed in that table; D and trimming were worked out from the DNA. The data show 150,000 to 200,000 clones, roughly four fifths seen once. A note on this clone: What it binds is not known.

This clonotype was obtained from a man between 18 and 29 years old in good health and CMV-seronegative. Sample: PBMCs.

CDR3 protein: CARSSSGTNYEQYF. CDR3 nucleotide sequence: TGTGCCAGAAGCTCCTCCGGGACTAACTACGAGCAGTACTTC. The chain joins TRBV7-5 to TRBJ2-7; the table's D call TRBD2 went unverified against the DNA. TRBV7-5 has pseudogene status. The CDR3 is 14 residues long.